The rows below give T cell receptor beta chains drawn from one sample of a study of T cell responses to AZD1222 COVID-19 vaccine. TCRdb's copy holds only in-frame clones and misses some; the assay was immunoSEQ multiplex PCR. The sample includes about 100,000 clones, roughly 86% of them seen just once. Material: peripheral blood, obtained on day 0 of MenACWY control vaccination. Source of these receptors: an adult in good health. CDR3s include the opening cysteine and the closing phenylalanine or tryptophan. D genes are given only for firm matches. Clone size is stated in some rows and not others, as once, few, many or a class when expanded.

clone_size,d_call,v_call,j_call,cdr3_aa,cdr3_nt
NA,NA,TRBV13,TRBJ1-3,CASSYTSDRLSGNTIYF,TGTGCCAGCAGCTACACTTCTGACAGGCTATCTGGAAACACCATATATTTT
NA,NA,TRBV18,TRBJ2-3,CASSPPSRTDTQYF,TGTGCCAGCTCACCACCGTCCCGGACAGATACGCAGTATTTT
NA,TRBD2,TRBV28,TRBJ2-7,CASSFPSGRGEQYF,TGTGCCAGCAGTTTCCCTAGCGGGAGGGGGGAGCAGTACTTC
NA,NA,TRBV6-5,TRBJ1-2,CASSPRQSVGYTF,TGTGCCAGCAGTCCTAGACAGTCAGTTGGCTACACCTTC
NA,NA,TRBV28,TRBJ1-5,CASTGLRNQPQHF,TGTGCCAGCACCGGATTGCGCAATCAGCCCCAGCATTTT
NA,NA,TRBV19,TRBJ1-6,CASSDMGLGNSPLHF,TGTGCCAGTAGTGATATGGGGTTGGGCAATTCACCCCTCCACTTT
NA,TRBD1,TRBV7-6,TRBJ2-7,CASSLRDRQYEQYF,TGTGCCAGCAGCCTCCGGGACAGACAATACGAGCAGTACTTC
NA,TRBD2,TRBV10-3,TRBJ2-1,CAIRTDGTSGGLGYNEQFF,TGTGCCATCAGGACGGACGGGACTAGCGGGGGGCTGGGGTACAATGAGCAGTTCTTC
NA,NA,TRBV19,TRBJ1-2,CASSFPGHSNYGYTF,TGTGCCAGTAGTTTCCCGGGACACTCCAACTATGGCTACACCTTC
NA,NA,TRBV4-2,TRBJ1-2,CASSQDGGNYGYTF,TGTGCCAGCAGCCAAGACGGCGGAAACTATGGCTACACCTTC
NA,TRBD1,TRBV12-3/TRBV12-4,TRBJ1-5,CASSVQGDQPQHF,TGTGCCAGCAGCGTACAGGGGGACCAGCCCCAGCATTTT
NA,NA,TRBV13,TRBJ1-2,CASSPTPPGFFGYTF,TGTGCCAGCAGCCCCACCCCCCCAGGGTTTTTTGGCTACACCTTC
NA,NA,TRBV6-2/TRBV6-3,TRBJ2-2,CASSNLGTLGELFF,TGTGCCAGCAGTAACCTCGGGACCCTCGGGGAGCTGTTTTTT
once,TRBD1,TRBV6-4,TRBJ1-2,CASSPETGGYGYTF,TGTGCCAGCAGTCCCGAGACAGGGGGGTATGGCTACACCTTC
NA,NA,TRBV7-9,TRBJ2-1,CASSFVGNEQFF,TGTGCCAGCAGCTTTGTTGGGAATGAGCAGTTCTTC
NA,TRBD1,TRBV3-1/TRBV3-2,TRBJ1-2,CASSQDRTGGGYTF,TGTGCCAGCAGCCAAGATCGGACAGGAGGGGGCTACACCTTC
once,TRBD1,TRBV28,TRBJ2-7,CASSSPDRGYGASSYEQYF,TGTGCCAGCAGTTCCCCCGACAGGGGCTACGGGGCCAGCTCCTACGAGCAGTACTTC
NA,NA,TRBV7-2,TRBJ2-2,CASSLRQVLSNTGELFF,TGTGCCAGCAGTCTAAGACAGGTCCTCTCGAACACCGGGGAGCTGTTTTTT
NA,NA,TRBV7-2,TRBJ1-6,CASSQGRNNSPLHF,TGTGCCAGCAGCCAAGGGCGGAATAATTCACCCCTCCACTTT
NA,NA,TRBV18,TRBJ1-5,CASSPKTDPGGNQPQHF,TGTGCCAGCTCACCAAAGACAGACCCGGGGGGAAATCAGCCCCAGCATTTT
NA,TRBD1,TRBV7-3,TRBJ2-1,CASSSYRGRRNEQFF,TGTGCCAGCAGCTCGTACAGGGGGCGACGAAATGAGCAGTTCTTC
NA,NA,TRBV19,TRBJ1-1,CASSQPGSFTEAFF,TGTGCCAGTAGTCAACCTGGGAGTTTCACTGAAGCTTTCTTT
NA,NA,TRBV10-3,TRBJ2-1,CAISDGGNEQFF,TGTGCCATCAGTGATGGAGGGAATGAGCAGTTCTTC
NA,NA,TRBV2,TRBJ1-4,CASSELRAELKKLFF,TGTGCCAGCAGTGAATTGAGGGCGGAACTTAAAAAACTGTTTTTT
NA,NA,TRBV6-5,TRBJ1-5,CASTGGRSQPQHF,TGTGCCAGCACCGGGGGGAGAAGTCAGCCCCAGCATTTT
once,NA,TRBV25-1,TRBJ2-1,CASGRAGEVGEQFF,TGTGCCAGCGGAAGGGCAGGGGAGGTGGGTGAGCAGTTCTTC
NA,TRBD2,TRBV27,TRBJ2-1,CASSAALAGGLYNEQFF,TGTGCCAGCAGTGCCGCCCTAGCGGGGGGGCTCTACAATGAGCAGTTCTTC
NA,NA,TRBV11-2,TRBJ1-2,CASSRGGYGYTF,TGTGCCAGCAGCCGCGGCGGCTATGGCTACACCTTC
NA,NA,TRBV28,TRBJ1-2,CASRQDLNYGYTF,TGTGCCAGTAGACAGGACCTCAACTATGGCTACACCTTC
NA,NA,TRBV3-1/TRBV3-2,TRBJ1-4,CASSPRADHNEKLFF,TGTGCCAGCAGCCCTAGGGCAGACCATAATGAAAAACTGTTTTTT
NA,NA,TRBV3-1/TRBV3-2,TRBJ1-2,CASSQGGAGAGYTF,TGTGCCAGCAGCCAAGGAGGGGCAGGGGCGGGCTACACCTTC
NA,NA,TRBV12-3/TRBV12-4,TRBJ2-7,CASSLVVDGGQYF,TGTGCCAGCAGTTTAGTGGTAGACGGCGGACAGTACTTC